This TCR beta chain derives from a study of a mutant IDH1 vaccine in newly diagnosed glioma. On the study more broadly: Either 4-6 weeks after radiotherapy alone or alongside temozolomide, vaccination was begun.

Whole-study findings and limits: Evidence of vaccine-induced immune responses was documented in nearly 95% of patients.

By its share, this clone is medium-sized. Its antigen is currently unknown. Stated time point: week 23, last vaccination. Vaccine doses each comprised 300 ug of mutant IDH1 20-mer peptide, with topical imiquimod. Only in-frame clones appear in the TCRdb table, and some are missing; sequencing was by immunoSEQ multiplex PCR. Of around 30,000 clones in the sample, approximately 84% were seen once. The receptor comes from a woman between 18 and 29 years old with glioma. The specimen comprised PBMCs, sampled from a glioma patient whose treatment included an IDH1 peptide vaccine.

The CDR3 DNA follows: TGTGCCAGCGGTTTGTCTTATCGAAATGAGCAGTTCTTC. This translates into CASGLSYRNEQFF. The rearrangement links TRBV6-5 to TRBJ2-1, with no clear D. Germline CDR1 reads MNHEY; CDR2 reads SVGAGI. The CDR3 is made up of 13 amino acids. V shed 8 bases and J shed 7 bases, with 15 bases lying between them.